What follows are 30 T cell receptor beta chains derived from one specimen sequenced in a study of T cells in Graves' hyperthyroidism and ophthalmopathy. Amplified TCR beta CDR3 regions came from RNA transcripts. First-round RT-PCR targeting the TCR CDR3 was performed with the HTBI primer set. Using its own MiXCR run on the multiplex PCR reads, TCRdb lists one record per CDR3 protein. The sample carries 400,000 to 500,000 distinct CDR3 sequences, over 12% recorded once. The sample was blood. These receptors were collected from a man between 18 and 29 years old with Graves' ophthalmopathy.

The chain uses TRBV29-1 and TRBJ1-3, with D possibly TRBD1 on 6 matching bases. CDR1 is SQVTM and CDR2 is ANQGSEA in the germline V gene. This CDR3 comprises 13 residues. V lost 5 bases and J lost 4, with 12 bases in between. CDR3 loop: CSVQGQFGNTIYF. The CDR3 DNA sequence: TGCAGCGTTCAGGGGCAGTTCGGAAACACCATATATTTT.

This clonotype was recorded a few times. Given a much more abundant clone one base away, this may be a read error. The J gene is TRBJ1-2, the V gene TRBV20-1; D is perhaps TRBD1 (5 bases). CDR3 size: 15 residues. Germline CDR1 is DFQATT and CDR2 is SNEGSKA (reference sequence). The V end was cut by 5 bases, the J end by 1 base, with 17 bases between. CDR3 protein: CSAPPAGWGNYGYTF. CDR3 in DNA: TGCAGTGCTCCCCCGGCAGGGTGGGGTAACTATGGCTACACCTTC.

This clonotype was recorded a few times. A read error is possible here, since a much larger clone lies one base away. This sequence joins TRBV5-1 and TRBJ1-1; D is perhaps TRBD1 (6 bases). CDR1 SGHRS and CDR2 YFSETQ come from the germline V gene. The CDR3 has 13 residues. DNA of the CDR3: TGCACCAGCAGCTTGACAGGAGAGACTGAAGCTTTCTTT. Protein sequence: CTSSLTGETEAFF.

This clonotype was observed many times. The V gene is TRBV11-2, the J gene TRBJ1-1; D possibly corresponds to TRBD1 (5 bases). The germline V gene encodes CDR1 SGHAT and CDR2 FQNNGV. This CDR3 has 14 residues. With 6 bases removed from V and 3 bases from J, the gap between germline ends came to 14 bases. The CDR3 region has the DNA TGTGCCAGCAGAACCCTCGAGGGGTACACTGAAGCTTTCTTT. It yields the protein CASRTLEGYTEAFF.

This clonotype was counted ten times or more. The chain links TRBV5-6 to TRBJ2-7; weak D call: TRBD2 (5 bases). The CDR3 sequence is 15 residues long. V was shortened by 4 bases and J by 3 bases, with 17 bases between the two germline ends. Per germline, CDR1 SGHDT and CDR2 YYEEEE. The CDR3 nucleotides read TGTGCCAGCAGCGCGCGTAGCGATCCTCTCTACGAGCAGTACTTC. The encoded protein is CASSARSDPLYEQYF.

This clonotype was recorded many times. The chain couples TRBV11-2 to TRBJ2-1; 10 bases line up with TRBD1. Per germline, CDR1 SGHAT and CDR2 FQNNGV. V lost 2 bases to trimming and J lost 7 bases; unmatched junction nucleotides: 5. The CDR3 has 15 amino acids. As DNA, the CDR3 is TGTGCCAGCAGCTTATTCGGGACAGGGGAAAATGAGCAGTTCTTC. Protein product: CASSLFGTGENEQFF.

In its sample, this clonotype was seen many times. This chain links TRBV2 with TRBJ2-7; D is uncertain. Per germline, CDR1 SNHLY and CDR2 FYNNEI. The V and J ends lost 6 bases and 3 bases respectively, with 15 bases between them. This CDR3 is built from 14 residues. The CDR3, as DNA: TGTGCCAGCAGGCCTCCCTGGGCCTACTACGAGCAGTACTTC. Translating it yields CASRPPWAYYEQYF.

This clonotype was seen repeatedly, ten times or more. CDR3 nucleotides: TGTGCCACCAGTGAACCGGGCCAGGGGAGGAACAAGGAGACCCAGTACTTC. Amino acids: CATSEPGQGRNKETQYF. V gene TRBV24-1 combines with J gene TRBJ2-5; TRBD1 or TRBD2 may be the D gene (6 bases each). The V gene's germline CDR1 is KGHDR and CDR2 SFDVKD. Trimming removed 4 bases from V and 5 bases from J, with 22 bases in between. The CDR3 is made up of 17 amino acids.

This clonotype has ten or more counts. The J gene is TRBJ1-5, the V gene TRBV7-2, with a weak D call TRBD1 (5 bases). Trimming left V 5 bases short and J 0 bases short, with 14 bases between. This CDR3 is built from 16 residues. CDR1 SGHTA and CDR2 FQGNSA come from the germline V gene. CDR3 coding DNA: TGTGCCAGCAGCGAATACCGACAGTCTAGCAATCAGCCCCAGCATTTT. Residues: CASSEYRQSSNQPQHF.

This clonotype has a single count. V usage is TRBV15 and J usage is TRBJ2-5, with D maybe TRBD2 (5 bases). CDR3 size: 15 residues. The germline V gene encodes CDR1 LNHNV and CDR2 YYDKDF (reference sequence). Trimming left V 0 bases short and J 2 bases short, with 10 bases between. DNA for the CDR3: TGTGCCACCAGCAGAGAAGGGAGCAGACAAGAGACCCAGTACTTC. Its translation: CATSREGSRQETQYF.

The sample holds many counts of this clonotype. This chain connects TRBV12-3 or TRBV12-4 to TRBJ1-2; D is undetermined. The CDR3 contains 12 residues. Trimming pared 5 bases from V and 3 bases from J, leaving 7 bases between. The CDR3 region is CASSQIDYGYTF. The CDR3 DNA sequence: TGTGCCAGCAGTCAAATAGACTATGGCTACACCTTC.

This clonotype occurred many times. The gene calls are TRBV12-3 or TRBV12-4 and TRBJ2-1; 9 nucleotides align to TRBD2. The CDR3 contains 14 residues. Germline trimming cut 2 bases from V and 8 bases from J; bases unmatched to any gene: 4. CDR3 bases: TGTGCCAGCAGTTTAAGGCCTAGCGGGGATGAGCAGTTCTTC. Its translation is CASSLRPSGDEQFF.

This clonotype was seen ten or more times. The J gene is TRBJ2-1, the V gene TRBV5-1; TRBD1 matches 10 bases. The CDR3 covers 16 residues. The V and J ends lost 0 bases and 10 bases, in that order; junction bases with no gene match: 10. Germline CDR1 SGHRS, CDR2 YFSETQ. The CDR3 DNA is TGCGCCAGCAGCTTGGGCGGGACAGGGGCTTCGGGGGAGCAGTTCTTC. This sequence encodes CASSLGGTGASGEQFF.

This clonotype has a count of ten or more. This chain joins TRBV27 and TRBJ2-1, with a weak D call TRBD1 (6 bases). The ends were cut back, 7 bases at V and 9 bases at J, with 25 bases in the middle. Per germline, CDR1 MNHEY and CDR2 SMNVEV (reference sequence). This CDR3 has 16 amino acids. The CDR3 nucleotides read TGTGCCAGCACCCCCCTAGGGGGACGGGGCCTCGGTGAGCAGTTCTTC. Translated: CASTPLGGRGLGEQFF.

This clonotype has a single count. This chain uses TRBV20-1 with TRBJ1-2; 9 bases are shared with TRBD1. Germline lookup yields CDR1 DFQATT and CDR2 SNEGSKA (reference sequence). CDR3 length: 15 residues. Trimming took 0 bases from V and 8 from J; bases not matched to a gene: 10. CDR3 loop: CSARDLYGTGYGYTF. The CDR3 region has the DNA TGCAGTGCTAGAGATCTCTACGGGACAGGGTACGGCTACACCTTC.

This chain uses TRBV9 with TRBJ2-1; 9 bases align to TRBD2. The CDR3 loop spans 17 amino acids. Germline CDR1 is SGDLS and CDR2 is YYNGEE. V shed 3 bases and J 4 bases; nucleotides not matched to a gene: 11. The chain's CDR3 is CASSESEGREGYNEQFF. DNA of the CDR3: TGTGCCAGCAGCGAGAGCGAGGGGCGGGAGGGGTACAATGAGCAGTTCTTC.

This chain connects TRBV5-6 to TRBJ2-3; a weak D match, TRBD2 (6 bases). CDR3 length: 10 amino acids. Germline V gene data show CDR1 as SGHDT and CDR2 as YYEEEE. V lost 7 bases and J lost 7, with 7 bases in between. The CDR3 nucleotides read TGTGCCAGCGGGGGGAATACGCAGTATTTT. Translated, it gives CASGGNTQYF. The whole variable domain, filled in from reference TRBV5-6 and TRBJ2-3, reads DAGVTQSPTHLIKTRGQQVTLRCSPKSGHDTVSWYQQALGQGPQFIFQYYEEEERQRGNFPDRFSGHQFPNYSSELNVNALLLGDSALYLCASGGNTQYFGPGTRLTVL.

This clonotype turned up a few times. The CDR3 spells CASSRTGTGTNEQFF. The CDR3 DNA is TGTGCCAGCAGCCGTACCGGGACAGGGACCAATGAGCAGTTCTTC. The V gene is TRBV7-9, the J gene TRBJ2-1; 9 nucleotides align to TRBD1. The germline CDR1 and CDR2 sequences are SEHNR and FQNEAQ (reference sequence). J was trimmed by 6 bases and V by 5 bases; bases with no gene match: 8. There are 15 residues in the CDR3.

The rearrangement uses TRBV12-3 or TRBV12-4 and TRBJ1-2; possible D gene TRBD1, 5 bases. The ends were cut back, 8 bases at V and 7 bases at J, with 11 bases in the middle. The CDR3 totals 11 residues. CDR3 protein: CASLRGGGYTF. The CDR3 DNA sequence: TGTGCCAGCCTCCGGGGGGGTGGCTACACCTTC.

Details on this clonotype: This may come from a read error, since a much larger clone is one base off. The gene calls are TRBV11-2 and TRBJ1-2; TRBD1 matches at 7 bases. This CDR3 region has 15 residues. Germline values: CDR1 SGHAT, CDR2 FQNNGV. The DNA of the CDR3 is TGTGCCAGCAGCCCTGACAGGGAGGTATTCTATGGCCACACCTTC. Translation gives CASSPDREVFYGHTF.

This clonotype was seen at least ten times. The CDR3 reads CAIARESNGYTF. CDR3 coding DNA: TGTGCCATCGCCAGGGAATCTAATGGCTACACCTTC. This rearrangement joins TRBV7-8 to TRBJ1-2; the D gene is possibly TRBD1 (5 bases). V shed 10 bases and J shed 6 bases, with 15 bases lying between them. CDR1 is SGHVS, CDR2 FQNEAQ, per germline. The CDR3 consists of 12 residues. Drawing the rest from reference TRBV7-8 and TRBJ1-2, the complete variable domain is GAGVSQSPRYKVAKRGQDVALRCDPISGHVSLFWYQQALGQGPEFLTYFQNEAQLDKSGLPSDRFFAERPEGSVSTLKIQRTQQEDSAVYLCAIARESNGYTFGSGTRLTVV.

Ten or more counts support this clonotype. The chain combines TRBV11-2 with TRBJ2-7; 10 nucleotides match TRBD1. Per the germline V gene, CDR1 is SGHAT and CDR2 is FQNNGV. The CDR3 length is 16 residues. With 4 bases clipped from V and 2 bases from J, the junction kept 8 bases outside the gene matches. The CDR3 bases are TGTGCCAGCAGCTCAGGGACAGGGGCCTTGACCTACGAGCAGTACTTC. Protein: CASSSGTGALTYEQYF.

The CDR3 bases are TGTGCCATCAGTGAACAGGATGGAGATACGCAGTATTTT. The encoded protein is CAISEQDGDTQYF. The chain links TRBV10-3 to TRBJ2-3, with TRBD1 as a possible D gene (5 bases). Between the trimmed V and J ends, which lost 3 bases and 5 bases, there was a span of 9 bases. The CDR3 spans 13 residues. The germline V gene encodes CDR1 ENHRY and CDR2 SYGVKD.

To note about this clonotype: Relative to the germline gene, one junction end is altered; a read error may explain this. The chain uses TRBV7-8 and TRBJ1-2; D call uncertain. This CDR3 has 11 amino acids. Germline V gene data show CDR1 as SGHVS and CDR2 as FQNEAQ. The CDR3 protein is CASSLYYSYTF. CDR3 in DNA: TGTGCCAGCAGCTTATACTATAGCTACACCTTC.

Ten or more counts support this clonotype. The rearrangement links TRBV2 to TRBJ2-7; D may be TRBD1 (6 bases). This CDR3 region has 16 residues. Trimming shortened V by 1 base and J by 0 bases, and 13 bases separated the two germline ends. Germline CDR1 reads SNHLY; CDR2 reads FYNNEI. In nucleotides, the CDR3 is TGTGCCAGCAGTGAAGTTACAGGGCCCAGCTCCTACGAGCAGTACTTC. The encoded protein is CASSEVTGPSSYEQYF.

The V gene is TRBV30, the J gene TRBJ1-4, with a weak D call TRBD1 (5 bases). The CDR3 totals 18 residues. Germline CDR1 is GTSNPN and CDR2 is SVGIG (reference sequence). Trimming took 0 bases from V and 7 from J, leaving 24 bases between them. This CDR3 is CAWSVPLLIRVGTEKLFF. Written as DNA, the CDR3 is TGTGCCTGGAGTGTACCCCTTCTCATCCGGGTTGGGACTGAAAAACTGTTTTTT.

This clonotype appeared many times. The chain couples TRBV20-1 to TRBJ1-2; D gene ambiguous. Germline assignment: CDR1 DFQATT and CDR2 SNEGSKA (reference sequence). V was shortened by 0 bases and J by 8 bases, with 16 bases between the two germline ends. This CDR3 contains 14 residues. The CDR3 protein is CSARDSGTAVGYTF. CDR3 sequence (DNA): TGCAGTGCTAGAGATTCGGGTACAGCCGTCGGCTACACCTTC.

The table lists this clonotype with a few counts. This chain connects TRBV15 to TRBJ1-1; D uncertain. Germline CDR1 reads LNHNV; CDR2 reads YYDKDF (reference sequence). V lost 1 base and J 0 bases, leaving 9 bases between the germline ends. This CDR3 has 15 amino acids. The CDR3 region has the DNA TGTGCCACCAGCAGAGGGCACGGCTTGAACACTGAAGCTTTCTTT. This codes for CATSRGHGLNTEAFF.

This clonotype was picked up many times. V gene TRBV5-1 combines with J gene TRBJ1-4, with 7 nucleotides matching TRBD1. V was pared by 3 bases and J by 6 bases, with 2 bases of the junction left unmatched. There are 13 residues in the CDR3. Germline V gene data show CDR1 as SGHRS and CDR2 as YFSETQ. The DNA of the CDR3 is TGCGCCAGCAGCTACGGACAGGATGAAAAACTGTTTTTT. Its protein product is CASSYGQDEKLFF.

This clonotype was counted at least ten times. The CDR3 loop reads CASSPGLAGVEQYF. CDR3 coding DNA: TGTGCCAGCAGCCCGGGACTAGCGGGAGTCGAGCAGTACTTC. This chain links TRBV3-1 with TRBJ2-7, with 14 bases lining up with TRBD2. The length of the CDR3 is 14 residues. CDR1 and CDR2 (germline): LGHDT, YNNKEL (reference sequence). Trimming took 4 bases from V and 6 from J; bases not matched to a gene: 2.